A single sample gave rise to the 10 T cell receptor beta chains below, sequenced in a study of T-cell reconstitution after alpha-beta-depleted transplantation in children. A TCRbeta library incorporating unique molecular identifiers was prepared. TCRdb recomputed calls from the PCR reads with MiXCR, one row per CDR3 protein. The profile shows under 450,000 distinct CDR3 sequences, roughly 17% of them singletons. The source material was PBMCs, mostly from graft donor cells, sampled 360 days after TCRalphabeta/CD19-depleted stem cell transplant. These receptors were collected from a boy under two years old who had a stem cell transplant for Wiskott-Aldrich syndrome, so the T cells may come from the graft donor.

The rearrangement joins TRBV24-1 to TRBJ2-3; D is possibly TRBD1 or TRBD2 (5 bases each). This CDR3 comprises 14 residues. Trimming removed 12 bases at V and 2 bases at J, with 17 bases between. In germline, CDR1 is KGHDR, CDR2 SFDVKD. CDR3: CAPDSPGPTDTQYF. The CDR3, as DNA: TGTGCCCCAGACTCTCCGGGGCCCACAGATACGCAGTATTTT.

The CDR3 protein is CASSPRQGPDTQYF. The CDR3 coding sequence is TGTGCCAGCAGCCCTAGACAGGGGCCAGATACGCAGTATTTT. The chain is built from TRBV25-1 and TRBJ2-3; TRBD1 agrees at 8 bases. The CDR3 is made up of 14 amino acids. CDR1 and CDR2 (germline): MGHDK, SYGVNS. The trim removed 6 bases at V and 4 bases at J, leaving 6 bases unmatched.

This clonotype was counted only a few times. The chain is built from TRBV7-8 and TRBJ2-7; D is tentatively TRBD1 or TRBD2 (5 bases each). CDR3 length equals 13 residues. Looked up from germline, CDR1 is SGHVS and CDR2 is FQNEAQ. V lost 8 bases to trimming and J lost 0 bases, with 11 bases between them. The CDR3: CASGGVFSYEQYF. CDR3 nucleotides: TGTGCCAGCGGGGGAGTATTCTCCTACGAGCAGTACTTC.

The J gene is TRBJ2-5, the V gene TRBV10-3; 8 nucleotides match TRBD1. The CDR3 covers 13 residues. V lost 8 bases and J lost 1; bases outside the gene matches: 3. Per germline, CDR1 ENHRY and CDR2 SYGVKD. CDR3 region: CAIGTGGQETQYF. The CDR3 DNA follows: TGTGCCATCGGAACAGGGGGCCAAGAGACCCAGTACTTC.

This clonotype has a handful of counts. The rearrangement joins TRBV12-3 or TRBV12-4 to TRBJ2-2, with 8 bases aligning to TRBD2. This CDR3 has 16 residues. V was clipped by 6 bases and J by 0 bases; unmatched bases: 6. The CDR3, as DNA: TGTGCCAGCAGACCCGGGACTAGTGCGAACACCGGGGAGCTGTTTTTT. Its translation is CASRPGTSANTGELFF.

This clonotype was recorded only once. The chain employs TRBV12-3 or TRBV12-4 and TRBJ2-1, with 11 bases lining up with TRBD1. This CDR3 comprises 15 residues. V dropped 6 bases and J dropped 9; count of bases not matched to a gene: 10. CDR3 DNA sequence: TGTGCCAGCAGCATCGGGACAGGGGGGACGGTTGAGCAGTTCTTC. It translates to CASSIGTGGTVEQFF.

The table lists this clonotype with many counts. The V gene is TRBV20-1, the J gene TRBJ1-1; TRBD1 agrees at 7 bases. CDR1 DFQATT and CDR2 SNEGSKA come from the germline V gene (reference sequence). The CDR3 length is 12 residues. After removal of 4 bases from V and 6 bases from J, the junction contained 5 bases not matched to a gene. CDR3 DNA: TGCAGTGCTACCCAGGGGGTTGCTGAAGCTTTCTTT. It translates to CSATQGVAEAFF.

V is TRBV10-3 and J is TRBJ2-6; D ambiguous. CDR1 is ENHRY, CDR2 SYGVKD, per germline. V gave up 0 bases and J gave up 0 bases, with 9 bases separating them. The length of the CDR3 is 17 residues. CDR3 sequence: CAISESPRPSGANVLTF. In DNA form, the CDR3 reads TGTGCCATCAGTGAGTCTCCCAGGCCCTCTGGGGCCAACGTCCTGACTTTC.

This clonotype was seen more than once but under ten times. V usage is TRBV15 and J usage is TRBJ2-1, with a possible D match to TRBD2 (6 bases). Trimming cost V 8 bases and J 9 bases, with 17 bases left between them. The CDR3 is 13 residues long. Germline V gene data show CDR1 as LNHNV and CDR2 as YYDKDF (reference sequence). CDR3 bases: TGTGCCACCCATGGAGGAGGGATAGGTGAGCAGTTCTTC. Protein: CATHGGGIGEQFF.

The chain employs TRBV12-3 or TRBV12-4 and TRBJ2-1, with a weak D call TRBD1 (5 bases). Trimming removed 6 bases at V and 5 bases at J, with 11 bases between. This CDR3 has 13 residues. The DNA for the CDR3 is TGTGCCAGCAGGGTGACAGCGCACAATGAGCAGTTCTTC. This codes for CASRVTAHNEQFF.